This T cell receptor (beta chain) came from a study of response to subunit inactivated influenza vaccine. General observations from the study: It was suggested by the authors that few new T cells are recruited by each seasonal influenza vaccination.

TCRdb processed the RT-PCR reads anew with MiXCR; each CDR3 protein has one entry. The sample shows hundreds of thousands of distinct CDR3 sequences, under 20% of them seen only once. A note on this clonotype: Its antigen is undetermined.

V lost 3 bases to trimming and J lost 9 bases; unmatched junction nucleotides: 9. The CDR3 has 14 amino acids. CDR1 is SGHRS, CDR2 YFSETQ, per germline. The source was PBMCs from blood, collected roughly 5 days after vaccination. This TCR derives from a man aged 50-59 years who received an inactivated influenza vaccine. The chain joins TRBV5-1 to TRBJ2-1; the match to TRBD1 covers 7 bases. CDR3 coding DNA: TGCGCCAGCAGCTGGACAGGTCCGGAAGGTGAGCAGTTCTTC. Translating it yields CASSWTGPEGEQFF. The full variable domain, with the rest looked up from reference TRBV5-1 and TRBJ2-1, is KAGVTQTPRYLIKTRGQQVTLSCSPISGHRSVSWYQQTPGQGLQFLFEYFSETQRNKGNFPGRFSGRQFSNSRSEMNVSTLELGDSALYLCASSWTGPEGEQFFGPGTRLTVL.